This is a list of T cell receptor beta chains from one sample in a study of monozygotic twins with inflammatory bowel disease. TCRdb re-called the 5' RACE reads and catalogs CDR3 proteins one per entry, DNA excluded. This specimen shows approximately 420,000 distinct CDR3 sequences; the ten leading clones hold around 2.3%. Input material: blood. These receptors came from a human donor with ulcerative colitis or Crohn's disease, or a healthy co-twin of an affected twin (not recorded which). The CDR3 runs from the conserved cysteine through the conserved F or W.

v_call	j_call	cdr3_aa
TRBV7-9	TRBJ2-7	CASSLAATYYEQYF
TRBV7-2	TRBJ2-7	CASSPGQGNEQYF
TRBV28	TRBJ2-1	CASSFGRTLSYNEQFF
TRBV7-2	TRBJ2-1	CASSLAASGGLNEQFF
TRBV11-3	TRBJ2-5	CASSQSGQETQYF
TRBV14	TRBJ1-6	CASSRTGRGSPLHF
TRBV20-1	TRBJ2-7	CSAWAGGRPTSYEQYF
TRBV3-1	TRBJ1-1	CASSLREGAEAFF
TRBV5-1	TRBJ2-5	CASSWTGTQETQYF
TRBV6-5	TRBJ1-1	CASSYNGKAFF
TRBV3-1	TRBJ1-5	CASSPGQHNQPQHF
TRBV5-1	TRBJ2-5	CASIPPGTSGQKTQYF
TRBV5-6	TRBJ2-7	CASSLELNSYEQYF
TRBV3-1	TRBJ2-3	CASSQDTRMHF
TRBV2	TRBJ1-4	CASMGWISGTNEKLFF
TRBV11-2	TRBJ2-5	CASSLVLGRRGRNGGTQYF
TRBV10-3	TRBJ2-4	CAISEARIIQYF
TRBV5-1	TRBJ1-1	CASSFSGRGPEAFF
TRBV20-1	TRBJ2-7	CSVREAPPRSYYEQYF
TRBV6-6	TRBJ2-7	CASTATSSYEQYF
TRBV11-2	TRBJ2-2	CASSMDNTGELFF
TRBV20-1	TRBJ2-1	CSAIKIVEQFF
TRBV5-1	TRBJ1-4	CASSAGPPRVTNEKLFF
TRBV7-9	TRBJ2-1	CASSFALDEQFF
TRBV5-1	TRBJ2-3	CASSGRTGVSTDTQYF
TRBV12-3/TRBV12-4	TRBJ1-1	CASSFGGRQAFF
TRBV7-2	TRBJ2-1	CASSLAETYNEQFF
TRBV5-1	TRBJ2-1	CASSLSGTGGGAYNEQFF
TRBV5-1	TRBJ2-2	CASSLATGPTGELFF
TRBV7-9	TRBJ2-7	CASSFLSTGGEQYF
TRBV7-9	TRBJ1-2	CATSSHSLGYTF
TRBV7-8	TRBJ2-3	CASRSGVTDTQYF
TRBV7-9	TRBJ2-2	CASSHFWAVTGELFF
TRBV7-6	TRBJ2-3	CASVSRSGASTDTQYF
TRBV18	TRBJ2-7	CASSQPGQGAFEQYF
TRBV28	TRBJ2-5	CASNADITGETQYF
TRBV7-9	TRBJ2-7	CASSDRQTTYEQYF
TRBV4-1	TRBJ2-6	CASSQVGHTGTGGIGANVLTF
TRBV20-1	TRBJ2-3	CSATAGTSGSTSPLTDTQYF
TRBV12-3/TRBV12-4	TRBJ2-7	CASSSPAQGFHEQYF
TRBV12-3/TRBV12-4	TRBJ2-7	CASSFYESYEQYF
TRBV12-3/TRBV12-4	TRBJ1-5	CASSRNDEGRGNQPQHF
TRBV2	TRBJ2-7	CASSAWTGREQYF
TRBV6-5	TRBJ2-7	CASTTGQSYEQYF
TRBV20-1	TRBJ1-2	CSARDSRTGAGYGYTF
TRBV5-1	TRBJ2-1	CASSIGGSEQFF
TRBV4-3	TRBJ2-3	CASSQDGWAGSTDTQYF
TRBV11-2	TRBJ2-4	CASSLVGSGRPENIQYF
TRBV6-2/TRBV6-3	TRBJ2-2	CASRMWSTGELFF
TRBV18	TRBJ2-7	CASSPQGNEQYF
TRBV7-6	TRBJ1-3	CASSLNSGTGNTIYF
TRBV6-5	TRBJ1-2	CASSSGTGRSGYTF
TRBV7-9	TRBJ2-4	CASSPLGGAPPNIQYF
TRBV20-1	TRBJ1-1	CSASGNTEAFF
TRBV12-3/TRBV12-4	TRBJ1-1	CASSPYDNTEAFF